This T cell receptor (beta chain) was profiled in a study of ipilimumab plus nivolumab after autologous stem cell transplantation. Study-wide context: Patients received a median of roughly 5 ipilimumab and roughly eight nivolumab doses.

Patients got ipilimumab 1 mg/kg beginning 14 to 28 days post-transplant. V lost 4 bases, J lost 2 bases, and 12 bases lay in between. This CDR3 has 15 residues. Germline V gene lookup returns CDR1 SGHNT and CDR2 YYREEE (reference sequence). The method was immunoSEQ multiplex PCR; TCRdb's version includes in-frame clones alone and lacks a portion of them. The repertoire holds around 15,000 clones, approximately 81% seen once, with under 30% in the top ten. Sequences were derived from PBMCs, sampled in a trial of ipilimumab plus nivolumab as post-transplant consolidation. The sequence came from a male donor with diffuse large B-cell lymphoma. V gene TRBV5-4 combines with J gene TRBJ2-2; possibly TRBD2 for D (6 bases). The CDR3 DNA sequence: TGTGCCAGCAGCCCTACCGGGGGTAACACCGGGGAGCTGTTTTTT. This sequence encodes CASSPTGGNTGELFF.